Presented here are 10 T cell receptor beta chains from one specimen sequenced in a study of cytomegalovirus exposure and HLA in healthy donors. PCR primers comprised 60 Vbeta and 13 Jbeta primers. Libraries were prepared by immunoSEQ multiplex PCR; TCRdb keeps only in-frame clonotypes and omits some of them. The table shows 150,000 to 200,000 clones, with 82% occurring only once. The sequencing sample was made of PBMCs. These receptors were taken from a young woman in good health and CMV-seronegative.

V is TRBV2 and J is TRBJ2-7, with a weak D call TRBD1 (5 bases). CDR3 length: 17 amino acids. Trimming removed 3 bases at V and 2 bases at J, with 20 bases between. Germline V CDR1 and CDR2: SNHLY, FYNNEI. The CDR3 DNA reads TGTGCCAGCAGTGACCCCAGGGCTGTGGCTGCCGCCTACGAGCAGTACTTC. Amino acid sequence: CASSDPRAVAAAYEQYF.

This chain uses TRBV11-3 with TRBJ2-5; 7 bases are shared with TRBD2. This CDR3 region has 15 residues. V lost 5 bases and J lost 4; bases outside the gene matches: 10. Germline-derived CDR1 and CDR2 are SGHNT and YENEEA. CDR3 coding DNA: TGTGCCAGCAGCCTAGGGGCGGGAGTTCGAGAGACCCAGTACTTC. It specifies CASSLGAGVRETQYF.

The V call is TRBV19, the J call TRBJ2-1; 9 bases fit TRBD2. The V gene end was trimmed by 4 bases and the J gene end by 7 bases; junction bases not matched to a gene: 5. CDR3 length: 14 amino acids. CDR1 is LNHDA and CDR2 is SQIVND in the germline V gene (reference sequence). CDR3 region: CASSTSGVRNEQFF. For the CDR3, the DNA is TGTGCCAGTAGTACTAGCGGGGTTAGAAATGAGCAGTTCTTC. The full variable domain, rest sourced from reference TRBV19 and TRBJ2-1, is DGGITQSPKYLFRKEGQNVTLSCEQNLNHDAMYWYRQDPGQGLRLIYYSQIVNDFQKGDIAEGYSVSREKKESFPLTVTSAQKNPTAFYLCASSTSGVRNEQFFGPGTRLTVL.

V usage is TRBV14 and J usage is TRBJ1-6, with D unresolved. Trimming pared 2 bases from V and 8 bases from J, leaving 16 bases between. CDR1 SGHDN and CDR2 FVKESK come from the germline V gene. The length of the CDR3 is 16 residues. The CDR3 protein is CASSQNSPYGDSPLHF. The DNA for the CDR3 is TGTGCCAGCAGCCAAAACTCCCCTTATGGTGATTCACCCCTCCACTTT.

The CDR3: CASSLYPSGSEGDTQYF. CDR3 DNA sequence: TGTGCCAGCAGTTTATATCCTAGCGGGAGTGAAGGAGATACGCAGTATTTT. V gene TRBV27 combines with J gene TRBJ2-3; 10 bases match TRBD2. After removal of 1 base from V and 5 bases from J, the junction contained 9 bases not matched to a gene. The CDR3 extends over 17 amino acids. Germline lookup yields CDR1 MNHEY and CDR2 SMNVEV (reference sequence).

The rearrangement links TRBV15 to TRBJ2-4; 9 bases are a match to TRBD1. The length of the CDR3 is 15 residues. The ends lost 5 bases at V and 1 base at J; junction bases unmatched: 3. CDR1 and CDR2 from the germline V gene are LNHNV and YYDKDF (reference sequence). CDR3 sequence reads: CATSHDRGAKNIQYF. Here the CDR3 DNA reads TGTGCCACCAGCCACGACAGGGGGGCCAAAAACATTCAGTACTTC.

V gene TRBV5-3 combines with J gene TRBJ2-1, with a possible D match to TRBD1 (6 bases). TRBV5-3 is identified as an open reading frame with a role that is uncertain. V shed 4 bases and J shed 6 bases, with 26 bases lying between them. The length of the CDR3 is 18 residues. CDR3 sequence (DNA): TGTGCCAGAAGCGGGCATTCCCAAGGGACAAAAATGGGCAATGAGCAGTTCTTC. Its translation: CARSGHSQGTKMGNEQFF.

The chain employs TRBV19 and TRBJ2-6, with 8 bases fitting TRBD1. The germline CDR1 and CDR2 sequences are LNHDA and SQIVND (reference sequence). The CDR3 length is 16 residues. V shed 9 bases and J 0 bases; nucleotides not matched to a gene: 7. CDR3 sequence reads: CASRTGQSSGANVLTF. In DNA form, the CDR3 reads TGTGCCAGCCGGACAGGGCAAAGCTCTGGGGCCAACGTCCTGACTTTC. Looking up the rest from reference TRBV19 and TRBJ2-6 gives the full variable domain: DGGITQSPKYLFRKEGQNVTLSCEQNLNHDAMYWYRQDPGQGLRLIYYSQIVNDFQKGDIAEGYSVSREKKESFPLTVTSAQKNPTAFYLCASRTGQSSGANVLTFGAGSRLTVL.

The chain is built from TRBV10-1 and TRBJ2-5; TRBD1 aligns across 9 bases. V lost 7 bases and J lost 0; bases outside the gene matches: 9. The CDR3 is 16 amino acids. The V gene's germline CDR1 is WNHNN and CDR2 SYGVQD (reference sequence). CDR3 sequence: CASTGTGSLYQETQYF. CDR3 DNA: TGCGCCAGCACCGGGACAGGGTCCCTGTACCAAGAGACCCAGTACTTC.

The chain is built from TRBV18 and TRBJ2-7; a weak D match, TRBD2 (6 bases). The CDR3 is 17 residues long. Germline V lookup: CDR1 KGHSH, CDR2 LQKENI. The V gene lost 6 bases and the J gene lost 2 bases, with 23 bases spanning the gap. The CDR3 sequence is CASSPTVGAGTAYEQYF. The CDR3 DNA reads TGTGCCAGCTCCCCCACCGTAGGGGCAGGGACTGCCTACGAGCAGTACTTC.